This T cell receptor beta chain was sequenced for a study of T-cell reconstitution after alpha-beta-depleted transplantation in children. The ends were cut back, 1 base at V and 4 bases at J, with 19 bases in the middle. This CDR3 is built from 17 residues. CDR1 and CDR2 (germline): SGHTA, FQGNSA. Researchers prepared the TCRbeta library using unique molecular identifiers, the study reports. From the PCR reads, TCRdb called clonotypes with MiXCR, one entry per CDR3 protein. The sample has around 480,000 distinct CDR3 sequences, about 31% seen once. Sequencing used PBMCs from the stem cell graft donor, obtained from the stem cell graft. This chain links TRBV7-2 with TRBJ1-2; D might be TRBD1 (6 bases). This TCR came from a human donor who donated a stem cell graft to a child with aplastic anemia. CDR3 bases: TGTGCCAGCAGCTTAGTCAGTGGGGGGCGCATGAGCTATGGCTACACCTTC. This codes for CASSLVSGGRMSYGYTF. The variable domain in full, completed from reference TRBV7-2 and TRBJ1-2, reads GAGVSQSPSNKVTEKGKDVELRCDPISGHTALYWYRQSLGQGLEFLIYFQGNSAPDKSGLPSDRFSAERTGGSVSTLTIQRTQQEDSAVYLCASSLVSGGRMSYGYTFGSGTRLTVV.